Shown below are 6 T cell receptor beta chains from a single sample sequenced in a study of cytomegalovirus exposure and HLA in healthy donors. The PCR contained 60 Vbeta and 13 Jbeta primers. This table comes from immunoSEQ multiplex PCR, and its TCRdb copy is limited to in-frame clones, with some not included. This repertoire shows fewer than 130,000 clones, roughly 84% found once; its top ten account for about 6.8%. Source material: PBMCs. These TCRs come from a man aged 25-45 years in good health and CMV-seropositive.

This clone has only a few counts. J is TRBJ1-4 and V is TRBV4-1, with a tentative D call TRBD1 (5 bases). V lost 0 bases to trimming and J lost 8 bases, with 16 bases between them. Germline lookup yields CDR1 MGHRA and CDR2 YSYEKL. The CDR3 spans 16 residues. The CDR3 spells CASSQEGGLDGEKLFF. The DNA of the CDR3 is TGCGCCAGCAGCCAAGAGGGGGGACTAGATGGAGAAAAACTGTTTTTT.

This chain joins TRBV5-1 and TRBJ2-1, with TRBD2 identical over 9 bases. The CDR3 totals 17 residues. Per the germline V gene, CDR1 is SGHRS and CDR2 is YFSETQ. The V gene end was trimmed by 3 bases and the J gene end by 4 bases; junction bases not matched to a gene: 11. CDR3 in amino acids: CASSSGPGLAEYNEQFF. CDR3 nucleotides: TGCGCCAGCAGCTCGGGACCGGGACTAGCCGAATACAATGAGCAGTTCTTC.

This chain links TRBV14 with TRBJ1-2; the match to TRBD1 covers 7 bases. The junction had 4 bases not matched to a gene; V was cut back by 2 bases and J by 4 bases. Per the germline V gene, CDR1 is SGHDN and CDR2 is FVKESK. The CDR3 extends over 14 amino acids. The CDR3 DNA is TGTGCCAGCAGCCAAACTGACAGGGCCTATGGCTACACCTTC. Its protein is CASSQTDRAYGYTF.

The chain recombines TRBV9 with TRBJ2-3, with TRBD2 matching 9 bases. V was pared by 4 bases and J by 5 bases, with 14 bases of the junction left unmatched. The CDR3 spans 17 residues. CDR1 and CDR2 from the germline V gene are SGDLS and YYNGEE. The CDR3 loop reads CASSPYGGGAEGDTQYF. In nucleotides, the CDR3 is TGTGCCAGCAGCCCCTACGGCGGGGGGGCGGAGGGAGATACGCAGTATTTT.

V is TRBV5-1 and J is TRBJ2-7, with D possibly being TRBD2 (6 bases). CDR1 is SGHRS, CDR2 YFSETQ, per germline. Trimming stripped 2 bases from V and 6 bases from J, with 12 bases between. This CDR3 comprises 13 residues. The CDR3 loop reads CASSFVEGSEQYF. CDR3 DNA sequence: TGCGCCAGCAGCTTTGTGGAGGGGAGCGAGCAGTACTTC.

The chain is built from TRBV14 and TRBJ2-3; no definite D call. The CDR3 runs 16 residues. Trimming took 2 bases from V and 0 from J, leaving 12 bases between them. Germline loops: CDR1 SGHDN, CDR2 FVKESK. CDR3: CASSQIVALSTDTQYF. The CDR3 DNA sequence: TGTGCCAGCAGCCAAATCGTTGCGCTTAGCACAGATACGCAGTATTTT.